These 2 T cell receptor beta chains originate from one sample sequenced in a study of CD8 T cells in Susac syndrome. Reverse transcription of about 0.5 to 1 ug RNA used random hexamers. In TCRdb, the immunoSEQ multiplex PCR reads were re-called with MiXCR into one record per CDR3 protein. Of some 260,000 distinct CDR3 sequences in the sample, just over 90% are singletons; the top ten hold around 0.072%. Sequenced: CD4+ T cells from PBMCs. The source is a human donor with multiple sclerosis.

The chain recombines TRBV11-2 with TRBJ2-1, with 13 bases matching TRBD2. Looked up from germline, CDR1 is SGHAT and CDR2 is FQNNGV. There are 19 residues in the CDR3. The V gene end was trimmed by 5 bases and the J gene end by 1 base; junction bases not matched to a gene: 11. The CDR3 bases are TGTGCCAGCAGCCCCCCGGGACTAGCGGGATTGAGGTCCTACAATGAGCAGTTCTTC. Amino acids: CASSPPGLAGLRSYNEQFF.

This clonotype was counted a single time. This chain joins TRBV10-3 and TRBJ2-7, with 7 nucleotides matching TRBD2. V trimming: 4 bases; J trimming: 2 bases; junction bases outside the gene matches: 8. Germline CDR1 and CDR2: ENHRY and SYGVKD. The CDR3 runs to 15 residues. This CDR3 is CAISAARGTPYEQYF. DNA of the CDR3: TGTGCCATCAGTGCGGCGCGGGGGACCCCCTACGAGCAGTACTTC.